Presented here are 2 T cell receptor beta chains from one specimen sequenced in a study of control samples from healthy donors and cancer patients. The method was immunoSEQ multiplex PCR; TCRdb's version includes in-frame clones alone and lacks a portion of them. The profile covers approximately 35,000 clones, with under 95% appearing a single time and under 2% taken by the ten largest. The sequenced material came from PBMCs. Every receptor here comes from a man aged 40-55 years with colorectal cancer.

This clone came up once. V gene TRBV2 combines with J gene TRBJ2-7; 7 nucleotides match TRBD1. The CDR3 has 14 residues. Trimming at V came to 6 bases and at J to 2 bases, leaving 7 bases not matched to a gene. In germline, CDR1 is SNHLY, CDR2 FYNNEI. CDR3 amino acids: CASRRQGTAYEQYF. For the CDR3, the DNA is TGTGCCAGCAGGAGACAGGGAACAGCCTACGAGCAGTACTTC.

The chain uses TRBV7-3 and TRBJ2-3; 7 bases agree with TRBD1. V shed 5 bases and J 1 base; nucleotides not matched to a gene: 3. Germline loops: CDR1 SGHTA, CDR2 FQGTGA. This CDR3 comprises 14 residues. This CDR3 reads CASSLGQGTDTQYF. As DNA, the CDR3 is TGTGCCAGCAGCCTCGGACAGGGCACAGATACGCAGTATTTT.